This entry is about one T cell receptor (beta chain). The antigen this receptor binds is unknown. No quality values exist for individual bases; no much larger clone is one base distant. For CDR1 and CDR2, the germline V gene lists SGHDT and YYEEEE. The CDR3 covers 15 residues, taking in both the cysteine and the phenylalanine. The sequence is cut down to CDR3 DNA, 45 bases in frame from base 1. Germline trimming amounts to 4 bases on V and 1 base on J, with 7 as the count of junction bases outside the gene matches. The data were taken from a study of memory CD4+ T cells and cytomegalovirus serostatus (dated by TCRdb to the late 2010s). Notes on the research overall: A total of about 35 healthy Belgian adults, of whom 9 were CMV seropositive and about 24 were CMV seronegative, were included in the cohort. To replicate a published TCR-based CMV serostatus classifier, the study sequenced CD4+ memory TCRbeta repertoires from a Belgian cohort whose cytomegalovirus serostatus was known.

Study-level results and caveats: CMV serostatus prediction reached a median bootstrapped AUC of roughly 0.96 with the original framework and around 0.91 with a US-trained random forest. Only CD4+CD45RO+ memory cells were sequenced, in contrast to the original study, which included naive and memory CD4+ and CD8+ populations. A median bootstrapped AUC of roughly 0.95 with a 95% CI of 0.76-1.00 was achieved on the Belgian cohort by the original-framework classifier. Of fewer than 200 previously reported CMV-associated TCRbeta sequences, around 70 appeared in the CD4+ memory repertoires, each in one to five individuals. The results were read as suggesting that the CMV-associated TCR signature is, for the most part, present in the CD4+ memory repertoire.

The Quick-DNA Microprep Kit was used to extract genomic DNA from the sorted cells. Amplification of TCRbeta DNA was done with the immunoSEQ hsTCRbeta kit, following the protocol from the manufacturer. An Illumina MiSeq instrument was used to sequence the TCRbeta libraries. For the original study's pipeline: Removing out-of-frame sequences left approximately 2,400,000 distinct TCRbeta sequences, an average of around 67,000 per individual. Each individual was scored by the count of 150 to 200 previously reported CMV-associated TCRbeta sequences and the total productive distinct TCRbeta count. A beta-binomial model was reimplemented in Python, and random forests from scikit-learn, run with default parameters, were trained on data from the US cohort. Classifier performance on the Belgian cohort was summarized as median AUC with percentile confidence intervals calculated over 10,000 bootstrap iterations. TCRdb retrieved this table from immuneACCESS and kept in-frame rearrangements only. Not all clones are present; in checked studies, unresolved V genes account for under half, and no reason is known for the remainder. V, J and clone size reflect that table, while D and trimming were determined from the DNA. The sample includes some 80,000 clones, with 75% to 90% observed a single time. Less than 0.9% of the sample lies in the top ten.

Single viable CD3+CD4+CD8-CD45RO+ cells were sorted as memory CD4+ T cells on a FACSAria II. CMV serostatus was determined with a Roche Elecsys assay detecting serum IgG against CMV pp150, pp28, p38 and p52. After thawing, total CD4+ T cells were enriched by positive selection with CD4 magnetic microbeads. Samples originated from another study that specifically interrogated the CD4+ T cell memory repertoire. Following standard operating procedures, peripheral blood mononuclear cells were isolated and cryopreserved, while serum was kept at -80 degrees C. Staining used CD3-PerCP (BW264/56), CD4-APC (RPA-T4), CD45RO-PE (UCHT1) and CD8-Pacific Orange (3B5) antibodies, with Sytox blue excluding non-viable cells.

The sequence derives from an adult in good health and CMV-seronegative. The rearranged chain carries TRBV5-6 and TRBJ1-1, and TRBD1 matches 7 of the central bases. Input material: memory CD4+ T cells from blood. Here the CDR3 is given as CASSGDSEWNTEAFF. The nucleotides are TGTGCCAGCAGCGGGGACAGCGAATGGAACACTGAAGCTTTCTTT.